This entry concerns a single T cell receptor beta chain. The antigen remains undetermined. This record comes from a study of T-cell memory formation after mild COVID-19. Constant-segment primers were used for 5'RACE, and the resulting TCR alpha and TCR beta cDNA libraries carried sample barcodes and UMIs. In TCRdb, the 5' RACE reads were re-called with MiXCR into one record per CDR3 protein. The sample shows 280,000 or so distinct CDR3 sequences, 8% to 10% of them seen only once. The CDR3 has 13 amino acids. V dropped 7 bases and J dropped 3; count of bases not matched to a gene: 5. Germline V gene sequence: CDR1 SQVTM, CDR2 ANQGSEA. Study findings and constraints: Mainly CM and EM harbored the contracting CD4+ clones; mainly EMRA harbored the CD8+ ones. Nothing confirmed that second-wave clones peaking on day 37 were specific for SARS-CoV-2. A second wave expanding day 15 to 37 was CD4+-biased; contracting clones were balanced.

The TCR was taken from a man aged 18 to 29 who had mild COVID-19 (a few samples of this study predate the infection). Cell type and time point are not known. Material for sequencing was PBMCs or a T cell subset sorted from them (not recorded which). V usage is TRBV29-1 and J usage is TRBJ2-3, with 9 bases lining up with TRBD1. CDR3 protein: CSARDRDTDTQYF. The DNA of the CDR3 is TGCAGCGCCCGGGACAGGGATACAGATACGCAGTATTTT.